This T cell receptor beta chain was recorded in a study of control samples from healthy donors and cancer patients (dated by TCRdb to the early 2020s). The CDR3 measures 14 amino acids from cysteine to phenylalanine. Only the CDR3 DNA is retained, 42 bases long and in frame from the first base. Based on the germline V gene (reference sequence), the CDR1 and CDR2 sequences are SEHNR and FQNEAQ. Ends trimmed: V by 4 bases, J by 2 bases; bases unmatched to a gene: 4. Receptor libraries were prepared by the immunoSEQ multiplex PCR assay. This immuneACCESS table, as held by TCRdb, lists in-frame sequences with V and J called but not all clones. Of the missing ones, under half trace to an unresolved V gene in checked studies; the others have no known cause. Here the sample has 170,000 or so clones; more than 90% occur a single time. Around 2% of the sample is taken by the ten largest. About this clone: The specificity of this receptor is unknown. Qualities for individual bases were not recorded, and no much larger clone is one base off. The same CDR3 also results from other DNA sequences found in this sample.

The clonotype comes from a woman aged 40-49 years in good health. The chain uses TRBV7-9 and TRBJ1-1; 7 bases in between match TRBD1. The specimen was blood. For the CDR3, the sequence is CASSSGTANTEAFF. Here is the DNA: TGTGCCAGCAGCTCCGGGACAGCAAACACTGAAGCTTTCTTT.